This T cell receptor beta chain is drawn from a study of T cells expressing NK-cell markers. Study-wide points: The study found these clonotypes also leading the CD3+CD56-NKG2C+ fraction in a few donors.

Looked up from germline, CDR1 is SGHVS and CDR2 is FQNEAQ. The length of the CDR3 is 13 residues. In the case of this clonotype: Its antigen is undetermined.

Libraries used 5'RACE template switching adding universal primer site and UMIs. TCRdb re-called the 5' RACE reads, yielding one record per CDR3 amino acid sequence without DNA. The sample totals 300,000 to 450,000 distinct CDR3 sequences. The sequenced material came from blood T cells: a sorted CD56 or NKG2C T cell subset, CD4+ or CD8+ T cells, or bulk PBMC T cells (not recorded which). V and J are TRBV7-8 and TRBJ2-3; TCRdb names TRBD1, which stays unverified in the absence of DNA. This sequence was found in a man aged 18-70 years in good health. CDR3 sequence: CASSDRGPDTQYF.